This T cell receptor beta chain originates from a study of T cells in Graves' hyperthyroidism and ophthalmopathy. Study results and limitations: Model-based prediction identified ophthalmopathy a median about 6 months prior to its onset.

J lost 4 bases, V lost 6 bases, and 9 bases had no gene match. CDR1 and CDR2 (germline): ENHRY, SYGVKD. CDR3 length equals 15 residues. RNA transcripts gave rise to amplified TCR beta CDR3 regions. In the first-round RT-PCR of the TCR CDR3, the HTBI primer set was used. TCRdb re-called the multiplex PCR reads through MiXCR, storing one row per CDR3 protein. The sample includes about 340,000 distinct CDR3 sequences, roughly 23% of them seen just once. This clonotype has a handful of counts. The antigen remains undetermined. The origin of this receptor is a woman between 45 and 60 years old with Graves' hyperthyroidism. The chain is built from TRBV10-3 and TRBJ1-1; 9 bases agree with TRBD1. Sequenced sample: blood. CDR3 DNA sequence: TGTGCCATCAGCTCGGGACAGGGCACTGCCACTGAAGCTTTCTTT. It specifies CAISSGQGTATEAFF.